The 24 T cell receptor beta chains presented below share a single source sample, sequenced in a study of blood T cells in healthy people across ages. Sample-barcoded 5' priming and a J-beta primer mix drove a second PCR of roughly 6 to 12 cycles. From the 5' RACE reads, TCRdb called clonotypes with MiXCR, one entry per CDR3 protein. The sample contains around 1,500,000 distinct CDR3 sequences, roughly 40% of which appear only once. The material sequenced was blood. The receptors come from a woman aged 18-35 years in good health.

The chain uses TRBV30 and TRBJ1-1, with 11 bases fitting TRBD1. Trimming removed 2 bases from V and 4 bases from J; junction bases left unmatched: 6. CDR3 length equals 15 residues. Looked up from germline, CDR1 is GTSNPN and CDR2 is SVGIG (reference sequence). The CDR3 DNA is TGTGCCTGGAGTTCCGCCGGGACAGGGGGCACTGAAGCTTTCTTT. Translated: CAWSSAGTGGTEAFF.

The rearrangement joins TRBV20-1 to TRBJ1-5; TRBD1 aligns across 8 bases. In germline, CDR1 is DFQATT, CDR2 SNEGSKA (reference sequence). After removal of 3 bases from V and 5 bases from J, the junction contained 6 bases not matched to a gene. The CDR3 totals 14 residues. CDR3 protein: CSASAVTGDQPQHF. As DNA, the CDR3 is TGCAGTGCTAGCGCCGTGACAGGGGATCAGCCCCAGCATTTT.

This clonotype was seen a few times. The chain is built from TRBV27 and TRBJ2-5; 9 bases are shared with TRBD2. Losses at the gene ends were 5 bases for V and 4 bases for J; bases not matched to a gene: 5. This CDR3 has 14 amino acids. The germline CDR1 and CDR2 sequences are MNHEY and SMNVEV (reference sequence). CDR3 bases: TGTGCCAGCAGTCCCGGGACTAGCCTAGAGACCCAGTACTTC. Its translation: CASSPGTSLETQYF.

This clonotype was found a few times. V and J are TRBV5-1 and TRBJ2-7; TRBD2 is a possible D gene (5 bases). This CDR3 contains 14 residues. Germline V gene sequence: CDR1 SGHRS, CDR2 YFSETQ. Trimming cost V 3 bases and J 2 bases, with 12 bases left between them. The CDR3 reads CASSSNVGAYEQYF. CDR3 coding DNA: TGCGCCAGCAGCTCTAATGTCGGGGCCTACGAGCAGTACTTC.

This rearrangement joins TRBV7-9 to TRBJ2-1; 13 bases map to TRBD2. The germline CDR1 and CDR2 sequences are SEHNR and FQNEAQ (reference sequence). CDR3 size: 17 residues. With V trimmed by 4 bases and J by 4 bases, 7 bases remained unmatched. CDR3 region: CASSWRLAGGRYNEQFF. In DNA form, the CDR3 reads TGTGCCAGCAGCTGGAGACTAGCGGGGGGCCGATACAATGAGCAGTTCTTC.

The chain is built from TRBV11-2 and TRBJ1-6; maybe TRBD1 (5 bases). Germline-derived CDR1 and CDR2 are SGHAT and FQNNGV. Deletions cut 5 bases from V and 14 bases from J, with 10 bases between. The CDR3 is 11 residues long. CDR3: CASSKTVTLHF. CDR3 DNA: TGTGCCAGCAGCAAGACAGTGACCCTCCACTTT.

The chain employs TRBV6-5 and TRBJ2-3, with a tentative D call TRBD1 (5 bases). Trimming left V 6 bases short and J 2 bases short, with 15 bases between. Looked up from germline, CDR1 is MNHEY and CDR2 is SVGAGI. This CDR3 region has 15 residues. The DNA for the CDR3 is TGTGCCAGCAGGCCCGGGCGACAGACCACAGATACGCAGTATTTT. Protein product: CASRPGRQTTDTQYF.

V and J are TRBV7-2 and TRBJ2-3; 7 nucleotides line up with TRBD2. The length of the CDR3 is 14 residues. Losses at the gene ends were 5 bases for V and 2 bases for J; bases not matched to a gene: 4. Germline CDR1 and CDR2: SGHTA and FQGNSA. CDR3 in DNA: TGTGCCAGCAGCCGGGGGGACCTCACAGATACGCAGTATTTT. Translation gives CASSRGDLTDTQYF.

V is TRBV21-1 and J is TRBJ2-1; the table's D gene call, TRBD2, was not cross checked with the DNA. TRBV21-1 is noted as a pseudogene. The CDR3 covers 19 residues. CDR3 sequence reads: CARAPRLVIAGDYYNEQFF. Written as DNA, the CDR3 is TGTGCCAGAGCCCCCCGGCTCGTTATAGCGGGAGATTACTACAATGAGCAGTTCTTC.

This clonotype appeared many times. CDR3 DNA: TGTGCCATCAGTGAGTCTGCGGCTAGCGGCGAGCAGTACTTC. Its protein is CAISESAASGEQYF. The chain recombines TRBV10-3 with TRBJ2-7, with 7 bases identical to TRBD2. The CDR3 length is 14 residues. Looked up from germline, CDR1 is ENHRY and CDR2 is SYGVKD. Trimming at V came to 0 bases and at J to 6 bases, leaving 5 bases not matched to a gene.

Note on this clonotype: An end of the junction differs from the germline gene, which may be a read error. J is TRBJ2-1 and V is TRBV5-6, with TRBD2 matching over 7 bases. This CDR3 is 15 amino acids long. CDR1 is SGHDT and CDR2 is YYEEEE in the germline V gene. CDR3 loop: CASSFTWGGTNEQFF. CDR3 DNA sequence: TGTGCCAGTAGCTTTACTTGGGGGGGAACGAATGAGCAGTTCTTC.

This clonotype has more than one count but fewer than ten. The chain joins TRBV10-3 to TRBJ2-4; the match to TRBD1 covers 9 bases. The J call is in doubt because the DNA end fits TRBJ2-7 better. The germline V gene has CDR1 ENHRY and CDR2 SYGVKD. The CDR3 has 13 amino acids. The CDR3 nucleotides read TGTGCCACCCGACCGGGACAGGGTTACGAGCAGTACTTC. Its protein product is CATRPGQGYEQYF.

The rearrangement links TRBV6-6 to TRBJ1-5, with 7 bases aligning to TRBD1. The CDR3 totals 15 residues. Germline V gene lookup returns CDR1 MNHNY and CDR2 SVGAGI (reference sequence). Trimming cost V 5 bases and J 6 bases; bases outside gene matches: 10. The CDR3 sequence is CASSGMQGGGQPQHF. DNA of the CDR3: TGTGCCAGCAGTGGGATGCAGGGGGGGGGTCAGCCCCAGCATTTT.

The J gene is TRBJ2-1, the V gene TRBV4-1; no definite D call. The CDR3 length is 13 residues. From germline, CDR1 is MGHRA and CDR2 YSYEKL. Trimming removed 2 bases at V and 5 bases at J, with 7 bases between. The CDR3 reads CASSQLPHNEQFF. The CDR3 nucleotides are TGCGCCAGCAGCCAACTACCTCACAATGAGCAGTTCTTC.

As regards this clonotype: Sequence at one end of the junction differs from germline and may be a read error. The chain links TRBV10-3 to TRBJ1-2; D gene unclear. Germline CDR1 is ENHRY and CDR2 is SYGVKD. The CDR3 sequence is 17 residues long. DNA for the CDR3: TGTGCCATCAGTGAGTCGACGGTGGAGTATTCTAACTATGGTTACACCTTC. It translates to CAISESTVEYSNYGYTF.

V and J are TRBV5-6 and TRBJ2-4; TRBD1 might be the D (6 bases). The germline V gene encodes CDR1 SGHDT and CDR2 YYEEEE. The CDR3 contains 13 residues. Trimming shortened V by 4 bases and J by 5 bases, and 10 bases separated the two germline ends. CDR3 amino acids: CASSQGLENIQYF. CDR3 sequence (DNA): TGTGCCAGCAGCCAGGGGCTTGAAAACATTCAGTACTTC. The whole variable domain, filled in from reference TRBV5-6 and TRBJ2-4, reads DAGVTQSPTHLIKTRGQQVTLRCSPKSGHDTVSWYQQALGQGPQFIFQYYEEEERQRGNFPDRFSGHQFPNYSSELNVNALLLGDSALYLCASSQGLENIQYFGAGTRLSVL.

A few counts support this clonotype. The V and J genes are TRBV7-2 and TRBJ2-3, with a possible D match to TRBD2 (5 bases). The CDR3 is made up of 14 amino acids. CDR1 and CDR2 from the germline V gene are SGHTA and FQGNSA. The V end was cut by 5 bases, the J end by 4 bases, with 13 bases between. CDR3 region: CASSASGWADTQYF. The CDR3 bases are TGTGCCAGCAGCGCATCGGGGTGGGCAGATACGCAGTATTTT.

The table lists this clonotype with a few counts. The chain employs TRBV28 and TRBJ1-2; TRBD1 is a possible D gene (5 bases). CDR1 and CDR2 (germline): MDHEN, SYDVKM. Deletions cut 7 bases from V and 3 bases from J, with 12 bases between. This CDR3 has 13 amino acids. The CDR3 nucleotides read TGTGCCAGCAATAAAGGGGAGGACTATGGCTACACCTTC. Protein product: CASNKGEDYGYTF.

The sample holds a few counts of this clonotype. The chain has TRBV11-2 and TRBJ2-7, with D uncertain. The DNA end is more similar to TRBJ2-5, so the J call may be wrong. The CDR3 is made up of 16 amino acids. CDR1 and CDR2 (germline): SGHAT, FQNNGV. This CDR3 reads CASSSLYQSLKWTQYF. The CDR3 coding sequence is TGTGCCAGCAGCTCACTATATCAGAGTCTTAAATGGACCCAGTACTTC.

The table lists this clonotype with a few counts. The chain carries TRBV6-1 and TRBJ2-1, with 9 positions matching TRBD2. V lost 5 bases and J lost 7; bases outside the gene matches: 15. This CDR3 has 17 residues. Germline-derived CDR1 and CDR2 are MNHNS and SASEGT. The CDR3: CASSPNPSSGIVNEQFF. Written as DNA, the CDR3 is TGTGCCAGCAGTCCCAATCCGTCTAGCGGGATTGTGAATGAGCAGTTCTTC.

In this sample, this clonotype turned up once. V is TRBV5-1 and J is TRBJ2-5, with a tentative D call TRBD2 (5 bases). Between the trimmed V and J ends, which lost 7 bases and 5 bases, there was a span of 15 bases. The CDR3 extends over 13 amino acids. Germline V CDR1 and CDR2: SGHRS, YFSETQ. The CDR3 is CASRTGIGETQYF. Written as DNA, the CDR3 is TGCGCCAGCCGGACTGGCATTGGTGAGACCCAGTACTTC.

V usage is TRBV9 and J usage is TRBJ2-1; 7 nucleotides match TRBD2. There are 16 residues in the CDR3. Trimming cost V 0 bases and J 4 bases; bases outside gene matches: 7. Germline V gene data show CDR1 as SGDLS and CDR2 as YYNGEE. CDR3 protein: CASSVGGGGPYNEQFF. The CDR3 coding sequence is TGTGCCAGCAGCGTAGGAGGCGGGGGACCGTACAATGAGCAGTTCTTC.

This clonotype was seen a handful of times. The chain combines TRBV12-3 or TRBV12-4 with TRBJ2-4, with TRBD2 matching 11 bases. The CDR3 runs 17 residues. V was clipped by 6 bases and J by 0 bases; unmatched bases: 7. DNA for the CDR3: TGTGCCAGCAGCACTAGCGGGGGACACTCAGCCAAAAACATTCAGTACTTC. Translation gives CASSTSGGHSAKNIQYF.

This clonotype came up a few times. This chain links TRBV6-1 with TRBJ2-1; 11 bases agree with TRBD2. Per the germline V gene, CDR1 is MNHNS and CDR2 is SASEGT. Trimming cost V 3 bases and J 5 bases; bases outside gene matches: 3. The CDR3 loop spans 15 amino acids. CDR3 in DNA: TGTGCCAGCAGTGACCGGACTAGCGGGCACAATGAGCAGTTCTTC. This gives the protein CASSDRTSGHNEQFF.